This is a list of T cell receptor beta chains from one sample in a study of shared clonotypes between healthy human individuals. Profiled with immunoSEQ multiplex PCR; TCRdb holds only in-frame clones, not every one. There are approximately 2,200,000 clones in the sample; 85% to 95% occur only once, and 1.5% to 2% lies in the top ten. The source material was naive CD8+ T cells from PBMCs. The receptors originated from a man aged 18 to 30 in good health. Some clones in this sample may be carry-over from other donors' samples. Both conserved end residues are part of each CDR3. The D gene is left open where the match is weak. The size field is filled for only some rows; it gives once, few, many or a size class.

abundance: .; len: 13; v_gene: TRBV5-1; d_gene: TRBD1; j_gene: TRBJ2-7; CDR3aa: CASTGTGVYEQYF; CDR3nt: TGCGCCAGTACCGGGACAGGGGTCTACGAGCAGTACTTC
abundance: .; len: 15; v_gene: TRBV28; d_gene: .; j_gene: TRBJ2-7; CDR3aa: CASSFSGRPHYEQYF; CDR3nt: TGTGCCAGCAGTTTCTCGGGCAGACCACACTACGAGCAGTACTTC
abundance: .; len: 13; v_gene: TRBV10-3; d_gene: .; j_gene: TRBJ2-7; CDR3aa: CAISEGLSYEQYF; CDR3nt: TGTGCCATCAGTGAAGGGTTATCCTACGAGCAGTACTTC
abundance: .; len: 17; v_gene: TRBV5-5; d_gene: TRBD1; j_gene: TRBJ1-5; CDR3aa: CASSLAQGAVWTQPQHF; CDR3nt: TGTGCCAGCAGCTTGGCCCAGGGGGCTGTATGGACTCAGCCCCAGCATTTT
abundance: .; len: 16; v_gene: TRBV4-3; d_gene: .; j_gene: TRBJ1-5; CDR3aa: CASSTFRDPTDQPQHF; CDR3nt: TGCGCCAGCAGCACCTTCCGGGACCCTACGGATCAGCCCCAGCATTTT
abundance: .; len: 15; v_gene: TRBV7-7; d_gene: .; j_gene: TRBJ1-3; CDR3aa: CASSLGQHAGNTIYF; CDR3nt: TGTGCCAGCAGCTTAGGACAACACGCCGGAAACACCATATATTTT
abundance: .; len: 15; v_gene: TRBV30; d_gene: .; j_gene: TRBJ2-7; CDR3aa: CAWSSSLVDSYEQYF; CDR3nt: TGTGCCTGGAGTTCCTCGTTGGTGGACTCCTACGAGCAGTACTTC
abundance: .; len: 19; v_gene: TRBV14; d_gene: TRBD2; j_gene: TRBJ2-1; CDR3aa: CASSQTGTSGGPSYNEQFF; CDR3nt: TGTGCCAGCAGCCAAACCGGGACTAGCGGAGGCCCCTCCTACAATGAGCAGTTCTTC
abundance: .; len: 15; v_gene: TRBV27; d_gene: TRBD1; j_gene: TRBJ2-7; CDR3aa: CASSPGQGAYLEQYF; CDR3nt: TGTGCCAGCAGTCCAGGACAGGGGGCTTATCTCGAGCAGTACTTC
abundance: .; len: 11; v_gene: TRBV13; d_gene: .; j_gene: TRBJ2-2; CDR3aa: CASAGPGELFF; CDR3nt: TGTGCCAGCGCCGGGCCAGGGGAGCTGTTTTTT
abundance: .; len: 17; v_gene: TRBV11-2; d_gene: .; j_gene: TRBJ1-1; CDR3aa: CASSLNLYSNLNTEAFF; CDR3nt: TGTGCCAGCAGCTTAAACTTATACTCCAACCTGAACACTGAAGCTTTCTTT
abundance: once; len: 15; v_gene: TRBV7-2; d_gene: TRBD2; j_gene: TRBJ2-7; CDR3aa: CASSQRGLHSYEQYF; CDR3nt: TGTGCCAGCAGCCAGCGGGGACTTCACTCCTACGAGCAGTACTTC
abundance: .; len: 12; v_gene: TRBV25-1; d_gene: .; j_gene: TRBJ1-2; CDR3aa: CASSPGAYGYTF; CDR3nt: TGTGCCAGCAGTCCCGGAGCCTATGGCTACACCTTC
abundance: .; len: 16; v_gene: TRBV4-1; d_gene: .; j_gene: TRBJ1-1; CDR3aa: CASSQDLGPLGTEAFF; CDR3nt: TGCGCCAGCAGCCAAGATTTAGGTCCCTTGGGCACTGAAGCTTTCTTT
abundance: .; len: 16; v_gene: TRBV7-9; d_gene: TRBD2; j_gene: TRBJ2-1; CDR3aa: CASSLVGRSRGGEQFF; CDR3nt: TGTGCCAGCAGCTTGGTCGGGAGGTCCCGGGGTGGGGAGCAGTTCTTC
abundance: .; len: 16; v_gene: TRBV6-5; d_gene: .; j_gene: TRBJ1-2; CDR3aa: CASSFGQSYWPYGYTF; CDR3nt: TGTGCCAGCAGTTTCGGACAGTCCTACTGGCCATATGGCTACACCTTC
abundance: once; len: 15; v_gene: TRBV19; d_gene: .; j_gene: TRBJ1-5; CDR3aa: CASSTPWQGNQPQHF; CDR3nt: TGTGCCAGTAGTACTCCGTGGCAGGGCAATCAGCCCCAGCATTTT
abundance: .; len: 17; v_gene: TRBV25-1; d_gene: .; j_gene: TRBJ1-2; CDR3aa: CASSDPGGGAANYGYTF; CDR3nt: TGTGCCAGCAGTGACCCTGGAGGGGGGGCGGCTAACTATGGCTACACCTTC
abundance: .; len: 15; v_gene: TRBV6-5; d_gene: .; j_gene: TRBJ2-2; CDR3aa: CASSYSRANTGELFF; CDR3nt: TGTGCCAGCAGTTACTCAAGGGCGAACACCGGGGAGCTGTTTTTT
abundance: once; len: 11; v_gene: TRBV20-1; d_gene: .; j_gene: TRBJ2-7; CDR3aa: CSVVDSYEQYF; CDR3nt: TGCAGTGTTGTGGACTCCTACGAGCAGTACTTC
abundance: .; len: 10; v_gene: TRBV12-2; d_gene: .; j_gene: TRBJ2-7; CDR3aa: CASRPREQYF; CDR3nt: TGTGCAAGTCGCCCCCGGGAGCAGTACTTC
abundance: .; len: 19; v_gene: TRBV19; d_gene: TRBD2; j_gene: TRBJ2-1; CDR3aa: CASSATGTSGGGSYNEQFF; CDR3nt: TGTGCCAGTAGTGCAACCGGGACTAGCGGGGGGGGCTCCTACAATGAGCAGTTCTTC
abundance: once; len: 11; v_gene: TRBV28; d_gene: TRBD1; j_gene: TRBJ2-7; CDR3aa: CASSSGGEQYF; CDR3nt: TGTGCCAGCAGTTCAGGGGGCGAGCAGTACTTC
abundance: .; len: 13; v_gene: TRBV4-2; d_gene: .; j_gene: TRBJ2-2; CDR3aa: CASSQEVAGELFF; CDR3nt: TGTGCCAGCAGCCAAGAGGTGGCCGGGGAGCTGTTTTTT
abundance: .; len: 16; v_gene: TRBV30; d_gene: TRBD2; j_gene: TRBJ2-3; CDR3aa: CAWSVGLAGVRDTQYF; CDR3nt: TGTGCCTGGAGTGTAGGACTAGCGGGAGTCCGAGATACGCAGTATTTT
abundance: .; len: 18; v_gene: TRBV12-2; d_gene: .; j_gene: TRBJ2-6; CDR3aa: CASRLGGTPGSGANVLTF; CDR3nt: TGTGCAAGTCGCTTGGGCGGGACGCCCGGCTCTGGGGCCAACGTCCTGACTTTC
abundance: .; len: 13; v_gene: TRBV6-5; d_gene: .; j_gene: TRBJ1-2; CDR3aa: CASSSLEDYGYTF; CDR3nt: TGTGCCAGCAGTTCCCTCGAGGACTATGGCTACACCTTC
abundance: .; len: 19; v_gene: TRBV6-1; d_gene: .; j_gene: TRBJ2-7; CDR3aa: CASSEPDVGLGPSSYEQYF; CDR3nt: TGTGCCAGCAGTGAACCGGACGTGGGACTTGGACCAAGCTCCTACGAGCAGTACTTC
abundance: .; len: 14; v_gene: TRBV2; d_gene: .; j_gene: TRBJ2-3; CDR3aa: CASSEGLVADTQYF; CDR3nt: TGTGCCAGCAGTGAGGGGCTAGTTGCAGATACGCAGTATTTT
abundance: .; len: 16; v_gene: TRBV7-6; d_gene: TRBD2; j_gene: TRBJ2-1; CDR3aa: CASSLSTSGLYNEQFF; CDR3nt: TGTGCCAGCAGCCTTTCGACTAGCGGGTTGTACAATGAGCAGTTCTTC
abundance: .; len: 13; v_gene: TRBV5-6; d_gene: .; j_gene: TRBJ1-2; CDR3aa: CASMGQANYGYTF; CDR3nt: TGTGCCAGCATGGGGCAGGCTAACTATGGCTACACCTTC
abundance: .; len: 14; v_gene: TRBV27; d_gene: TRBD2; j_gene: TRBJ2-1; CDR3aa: CASSLAGGWNEQFF; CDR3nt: TGTGCCAGCAGTTTAGCGGGAGGTTGGAATGAGCAGTTCTTC
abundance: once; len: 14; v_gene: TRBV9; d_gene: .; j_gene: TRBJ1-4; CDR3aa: CASSDRDKDEKLFF; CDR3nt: TGTGCCAGCAGCGACCGGGATAAGGATGAAAAACTGTTTTTT
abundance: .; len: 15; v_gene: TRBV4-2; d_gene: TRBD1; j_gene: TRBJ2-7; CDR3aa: CASSPKDRGPYQQYF; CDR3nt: TGTGCCAGCAGCCCGAAAGACAGGGGGCCGTACCAGCAGTACTTC
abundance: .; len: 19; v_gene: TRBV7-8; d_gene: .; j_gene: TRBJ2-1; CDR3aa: CASSSHPGQVVLGGNEQFF; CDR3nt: TGTGCCAGCAGCTCCCATCCAGGACAAGTCGTATTAGGCGGCAATGAGCAGTTCTTC
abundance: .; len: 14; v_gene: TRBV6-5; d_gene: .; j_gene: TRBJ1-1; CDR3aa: CASRQGSVNTEAFF; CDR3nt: TGTGCCAGCAGGCAGGGGTCAGTGAACACTGAAGCTTTCTTT
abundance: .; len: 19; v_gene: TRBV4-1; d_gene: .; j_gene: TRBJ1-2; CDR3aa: CASSRTDHNVPAARYGYTF; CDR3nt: TGCGCCAGCAGCCGCACCGACCACAACGTACCCGCCGCGCGCTATGGCTACACCTTC
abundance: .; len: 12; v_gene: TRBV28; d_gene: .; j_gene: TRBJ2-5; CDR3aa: CASSSPRGEQYF; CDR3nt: TGTGCCAGCAGTAGCCCTCGAGGGGAGCAGTACTTC
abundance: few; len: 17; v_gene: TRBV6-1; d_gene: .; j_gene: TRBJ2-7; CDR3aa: CASSEAMAGDGTYEQYF; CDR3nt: TGTGCCAGCAGTGAAGCCATGGCAGGGGACGGGACCTACGAGCAGTACTTC
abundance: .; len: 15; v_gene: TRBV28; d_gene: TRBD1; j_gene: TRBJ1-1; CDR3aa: CASRGQGAIDTEAFF; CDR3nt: TGTGCCAGTCGGGGACAGGGGGCAATCGACACTGAAGCTTTCTTT
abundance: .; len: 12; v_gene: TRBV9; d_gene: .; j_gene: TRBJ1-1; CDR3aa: CASSAGNTEAFF; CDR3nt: TGTGCCAGCAGCGCGGGGAACACTGAAGCTTTCTTT
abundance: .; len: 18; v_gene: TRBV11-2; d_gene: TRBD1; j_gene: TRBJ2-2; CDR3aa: CASSLQGARLPDTGELFF; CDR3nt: TGTGCCAGCAGTTTACAGGGGGCGCGGCTACCTGACACCGGGGAGCTGTTTTTT
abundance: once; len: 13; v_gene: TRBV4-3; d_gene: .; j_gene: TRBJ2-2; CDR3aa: CASSQAWGGELFF; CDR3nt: TGCGCCAGCAGCCAAGCCTGGGGTGGGGAGCTGTTTTTT
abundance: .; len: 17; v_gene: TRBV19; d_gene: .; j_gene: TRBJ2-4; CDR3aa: CASSAPRGGLAKNIQYF; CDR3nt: TGTGCCAGTAGTGCCCCCAGGGGGGGATTAGCCAAAAACATTCAGTACTTC
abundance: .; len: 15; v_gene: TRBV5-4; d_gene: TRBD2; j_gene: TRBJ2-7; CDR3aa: CASSPTSGSTHEQYF; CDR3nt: TGTGCCAGCAGCCCCACTAGCGGGAGCACCCACGAGCAGTACTTC
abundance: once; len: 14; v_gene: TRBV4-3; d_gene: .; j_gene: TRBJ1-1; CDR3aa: CASSQVNRADEAFF; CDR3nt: TGCGCCAGCAGCCAAGTTAACAGGGCCGATGAAGCTTTCTTT
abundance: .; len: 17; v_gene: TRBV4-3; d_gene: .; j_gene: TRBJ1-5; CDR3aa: CASSQDWGGGSNQPQHF; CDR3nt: TGCGCCAGCAGCCAAGATTGGGGGGGCGGCAGCAATCAGCCCCAGCATTTT
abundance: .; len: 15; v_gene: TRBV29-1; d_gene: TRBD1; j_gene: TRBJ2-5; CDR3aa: CSVANIRTGGETQYF; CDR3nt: TGCAGCGTTGCGAACATCCGGACAGGGGGAGAGACCCAGTACTTC
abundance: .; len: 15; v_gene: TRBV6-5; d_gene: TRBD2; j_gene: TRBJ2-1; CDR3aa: CASRIIAGGPNEQFF; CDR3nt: TGTGCCAGCAGGATTATAGCGGGAGGGCCCAATGAGCAGTTCTTC
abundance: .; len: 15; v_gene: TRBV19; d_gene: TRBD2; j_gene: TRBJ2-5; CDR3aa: CASSLRSSGMETQYF; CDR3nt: TGTGCCAGTAGTTTAAGGTCCAGCGGGATGGAGACCCAGTACTTC
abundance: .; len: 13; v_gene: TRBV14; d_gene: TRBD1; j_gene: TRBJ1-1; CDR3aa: CASSQVQGATTFF; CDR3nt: TGTGCCAGCAGCCAAGTACAGGGGGCGACAACTTTCTTT
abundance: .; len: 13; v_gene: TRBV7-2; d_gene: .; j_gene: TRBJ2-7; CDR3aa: CASSSDIAYEQYF; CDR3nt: TGTGCCAGCAGCTCCGACATCGCCTACGAGCAGTACTTC
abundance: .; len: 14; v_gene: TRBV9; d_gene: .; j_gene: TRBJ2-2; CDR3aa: CASSPLPGAGELFF; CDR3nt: TGTGCCAGCAGCCCCCTTCCCGGGGCCGGGGAGCTGTTTTTT
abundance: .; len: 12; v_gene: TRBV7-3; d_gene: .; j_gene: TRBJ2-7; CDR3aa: CASTLPVLEQYF; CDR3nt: TGTGCCAGCACCCTTCCGGTTCTCGAGCAGTACTTC
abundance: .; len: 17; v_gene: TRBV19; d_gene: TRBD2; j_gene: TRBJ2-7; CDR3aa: CASSTGTSGSLWYEQYF; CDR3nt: TGTGCCAGTAGTACCGGGACTAGCGGGAGTCTCTGGTACGAGCAGTACTTC
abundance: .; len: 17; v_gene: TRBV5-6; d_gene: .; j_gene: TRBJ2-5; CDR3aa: CASSLRFRGINQETQYF; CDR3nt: TGTGCCAGCAGCTTGAGGTTTCGGGGGATTAATCAAGAGACCCAGTACTTC
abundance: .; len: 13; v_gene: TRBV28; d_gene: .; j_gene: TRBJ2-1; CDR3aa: CASSLRGVNEQFF; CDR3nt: TGTGCCAGCAGTTTGAGGGGGGTTAATGAGCAGTTCTTC
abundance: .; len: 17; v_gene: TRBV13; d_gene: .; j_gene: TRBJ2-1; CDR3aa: CASSLGEAGLPYNEQFF; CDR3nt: TGTGCCAGCAGCTTAGGCGAGGCAGGGTTGCCCTACAATGAGCAGTTCTTC
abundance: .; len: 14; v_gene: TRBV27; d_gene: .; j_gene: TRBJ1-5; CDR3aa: CASRDQGPNQPQHF; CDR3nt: TGTGCCAGCAGGGATCAGGGGCCCAATCAGCCCCAGCATTTT